Sequencing of this T cell receptor (beta chain) was carried out in a study of PD-L1 blockade in urothelial cancer. The V and J ends lost 5 bases and 3 bases respectively, with 24 bases between them. The CDR3 totals 18 residues. The V gene's germline CDR1 is PRHDT and CDR2 FYEKMQ (reference sequence). Described time point: peripheral blood 6 weeks after treatment start. Sequencing was performed with immunoSEQ multiplex PCR; in TCRdb, only in-frame clones are kept and a portion is missing. The table has under 150,000 clones, around nine tenths seen once. The TCR comes from a man in his 60s with urothelial cancer. The sequenced sample was PBMCs, obtained around atezolizumab (anti-PD-L1) treatment. The chain combines TRBV13 with TRBJ2-3, with a tentative D call TRBD1 (8 bases). The CDR3 nucleotides read TGTGCCAGCAGCACTCGACAGGGGACTACCCGCATGACAGATACGCAGTATTTT. It is translated as CASSTRQGTTRMTDTQYF.